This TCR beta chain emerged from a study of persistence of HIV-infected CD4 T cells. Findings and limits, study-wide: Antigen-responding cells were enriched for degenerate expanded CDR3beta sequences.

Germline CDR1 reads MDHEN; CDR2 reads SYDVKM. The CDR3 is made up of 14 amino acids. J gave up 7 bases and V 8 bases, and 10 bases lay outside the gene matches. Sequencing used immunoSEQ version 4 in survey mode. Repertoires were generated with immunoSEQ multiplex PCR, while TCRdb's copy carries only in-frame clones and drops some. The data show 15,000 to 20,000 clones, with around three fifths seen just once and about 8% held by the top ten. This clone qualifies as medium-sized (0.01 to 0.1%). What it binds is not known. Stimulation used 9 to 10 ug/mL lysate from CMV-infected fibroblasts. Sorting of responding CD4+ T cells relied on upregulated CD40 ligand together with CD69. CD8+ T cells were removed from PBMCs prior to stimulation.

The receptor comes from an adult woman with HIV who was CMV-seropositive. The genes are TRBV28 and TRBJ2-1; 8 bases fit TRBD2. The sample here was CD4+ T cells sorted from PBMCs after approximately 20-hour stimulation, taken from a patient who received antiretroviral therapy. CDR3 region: CASLTGGRENEQFF. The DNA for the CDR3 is TGTGCCAGCCTGACGGGGGGGCGGGAAAATGAGCAGTTCTTC.